The source of this T cell receptor (beta chain) is a study of shared clonotypes between healthy human individuals. The protocol was immunoSEQ multiplex PCR, while the TCRdb copy is restricted to in-frame clones and leaves out a portion. The repertoire holds 2 million to 2.5 million clones, with more than 80% as singletons. V gave up 2 bases and J gave up 1 base, with 17 bases separating them. CDR1 and CDR2 (germline): KGHSH, LQKENI. The CDR3 length is 18 residues. The sample taken for sequencing was naive CD4+ T cells from PBMCs. As to subset: CD45RA+ positively selected. The sequence was collected from a man aged 18 to 30 in good health. Some clones in this sample may be carry-over from other donors' samples. The chain recombines TRBV18 with TRBJ2-2, with D unclear. This CDR3 is CASSPERHTPLNTGELFF. The DNA for the CDR3 is TGTGCCAGCTCACCAGAGAGACATACGCCTTTGAACACCGGGGAGCTGTTTTTT.